These 14 T cell receptor beta chains were all obtained from the same sample, sequenced in a study of OX40 agonist ivuxolimab in advanced cancers. Measured with immunoSEQ multiplex PCR; TCRdb has only the in-frame clones, and not every one. The data hold fewer than 55,000 clones, with about 81% observed a single time. This specimen consisted of CD4+ or CD8+ T cells sorted from blood, obtained in a trial of the OX40 agonist ivuxolimab. These receptors came from an adult with an advanced solid tumor such as melanoma, head and neck, liver or kidney cancer.

The chain joins TRBV6-6 to TRBJ2-7; 7 nucleotides agree with TRBD2. CDR3 length equals 15 residues. The germline V gene encodes CDR1 MNHNY and CDR2 SVGAGI (reference sequence). The ends lost 2 bases at V and 2 bases at J; junction bases unmatched: 6. The CDR3 region is CASSYEAGTTYEQYF. The CDR3 coding sequence is TGTGCCAGCAGTTACGAGGCGGGGACTACCTACGAGCAGTACTTC.

CDR3 nucleotides: TGTGCCAGCAGCTTCGGACAGGGGTCGGAAGCAACTAATGAAAAACTGTTTTTT. This encodes CASSFGQGSEATNEKLFF. The chain links TRBV4-2 to TRBJ1-4, with TRBD1 identical over 9 bases. Trimming removed 5 bases from V and 0 bases from J; junction bases left unmatched: 10. Germline loops: CDR1 LGHNA, CDR2 YNFKEQ. CDR3 length equals 18 residues.

V gene TRBV18 combines with J gene TRBJ2-4, with TRBD2 matching over 13 bases. CDR1 KGHSH and CDR2 LQKENI come from the germline V gene. J lost 4 bases, V lost 1 base, and 10 bases had no gene match. The CDR3 sequence is 19 residues long. CDR3 protein: CASSPQAGLAGVLKNIQYF. The CDR3 region has the DNA TGTGCCAGCTCACCACAGGCCGGACTAGCGGGAGTTTTAAAAAACATTCAGTACTTC.

This clone was observed a few times. The chain carries TRBV5-1 and TRBJ1-1; no reliable D call. With 7 bases removed from V and 2 bases from J, the gap between germline ends came to 12 bases. The germline V gene encodes CDR1 SGHRS and CDR2 YFSETQ. CDR3 length: 13 residues. The CDR3 bases are TGCGCCAGCGGGATTTTAGGTAACACTGAAGCTTTCTTT. Translation: CASGILGNTEAFF. Combining the CDR3 with reference TRBV5-1 and TRBJ1-1 gives the whole variable domain KAGVTQTPRYLIKTRGQQVTLSCSPISGHRSVSWYQQTPGQGLQFLFEYFSETQRNKGNFPGRFSGRQFSNSRSEMNVSTLELGDSALYLCASGILGNTEAFFGQGTRLTVV.

The chain links TRBV6-5 to TRBJ1-1; D is unclear. CDR1 and CDR2 from the germline V gene are MNHEY and SVGAGI. The CDR3 has 11 residues. V dropped 7 bases and J dropped 5 bases, with 8 bases sitting between them. The CDR3 DNA is TGTGCCAGCACGGCGGGGACTGAAGCTTTCTTT. As protein: CASTAGTEAFF.

The CDR3 DNA follows: TGTGCCAGTAGTATGCCTTTTGGGCAAGGGTTCGCGGGGAGCAATCAGCCCCAGCATTTT. Translated: CASSMPFGQGFAGSNQPQHF. The chain has TRBV19 and TRBJ1-5, with D uncertain. Germline V gene sequence: CDR1 LNHDA, CDR2 SQIVND (reference sequence). V lost 3 bases and J 1 base, leaving 25 bases between the germline ends. The CDR3 contains 20 residues.

The chain is built from TRBV19 and TRBJ1-6; maybe TRBD1 (6 bases). CDR3 length equals 14 residues. Germline CDR1 LNHDA, CDR2 SQIVND (reference sequence). Trimming stripped 3 bases from V and 10 bases from J, with 13 bases between. The CDR3 protein is CASSIDRMISPLHF. The CDR3 DNA follows: TGTGCCAGTAGTATCGACAGGATGATCTCACCCCTCCACTTT.

DNA for the CDR3: TGTGCCAGCAGCTTAGTCGACGGCGAGCAGTACTTC. It yields the protein CASSLVDGEQYF. This sequence joins TRBV7-2 and TRBJ2-7; D unclear. Germline lookup yields CDR1 SGHTA and CDR2 FQGNSA. Trimming took 1 base from V and 6 from J, leaving 7 bases between them. CDR3 length: 12 amino acids.

The chain combines TRBV28 with TRBJ1-2; TRBD1 matches 8 bases. With V trimmed by 5 bases and J by 7 bases, 9 bases remained unmatched. Looked up from germline, CDR1 is MDHEN and CDR2 is SYDVKM. The CDR3 length is 14 residues. The CDR3, as DNA: TGTGCCAGCAGTGCGGACAGGGTGTCGGTTGGCTACACCTTC. Its protein is CASSADRVSVGYTF.

This chain connects TRBV6-5 to TRBJ1-4; D not resolved. CDR1 and CDR2 from the germline V gene are MNHEY and SVGAGI. The CDR3 covers 14 residues. Trimming cost V 6 bases and J 7 bases, with 15 bases left between them. The CDR3 DNA sequence: TGTGCCAGCAGAGGACTCTCGGGCGGTGAAAAACTGTTTTTT. It is translated as CASRGLSGGEKLFF.

This rearrangement joins TRBV9 to TRBJ2-3; 9 bases are shared with TRBD2. The CDR3 is 18 residues long. Looked up from germline, CDR1 is SGDLS and CDR2 is YYNGEE. The J segment lost 6 bases and the V segment lost 3 bases, leaving 17 bases of the junction unmatched. The CDR3: CASSGSKSSGIITDTQYF. The CDR3, as DNA: TGTGCCAGCAGCGGATCTAAGTCTAGCGGGATAATTACGGATACGCAGTATTTT.

To note about this clone: Within the sample, other DNA sequences also encode this same CDR3. The chain joins TRBV19 to TRBJ2-3, with D maybe TRBD1 (5 bases). The ends were cut back, 7 bases at V and 3 bases at J, with 11 bases in the middle. The CDR3 length is 13 residues. Germline V CDR1 and CDR2: LNHDA, SQIVND (reference sequence). This CDR3 is CASTTGRTDTQYF. The CDR3 DNA is TGTGCCAGTACTACAGGACGGACAGATACGCAGTATTTT.

The rearrangement links TRBV28 to TRBJ2-7; D unclear. CDR3 length equals 15 residues. Trimming removed 2 bases at V and 2 bases at J, with 13 bases between. Per the germline V gene, CDR1 is MDHEN and CDR2 is SYDVKM. The DNA of the CDR3 is TGTGCCAGCAGTTTAACAGCCCCGGCAACCTACGAGCAGTACTTC. Translation: CASSLTAPATYEQYF.

The chain joins TRBV28 to TRBJ1-2, with D possibly being TRBD1 (6 bases). The CDR3 spans 15 residues. V was pared by 6 bases and J by 4 bases, with 18 bases between. Germline V gene data show CDR1 as MDHEN and CDR2 as SYDVKM. The CDR3 reads CASSQITGQTYGYTF. The DNA for the CDR3 is TGTGCCAGCAGCCAAATAACCGGACAGACCTATGGCTACACCTTC.